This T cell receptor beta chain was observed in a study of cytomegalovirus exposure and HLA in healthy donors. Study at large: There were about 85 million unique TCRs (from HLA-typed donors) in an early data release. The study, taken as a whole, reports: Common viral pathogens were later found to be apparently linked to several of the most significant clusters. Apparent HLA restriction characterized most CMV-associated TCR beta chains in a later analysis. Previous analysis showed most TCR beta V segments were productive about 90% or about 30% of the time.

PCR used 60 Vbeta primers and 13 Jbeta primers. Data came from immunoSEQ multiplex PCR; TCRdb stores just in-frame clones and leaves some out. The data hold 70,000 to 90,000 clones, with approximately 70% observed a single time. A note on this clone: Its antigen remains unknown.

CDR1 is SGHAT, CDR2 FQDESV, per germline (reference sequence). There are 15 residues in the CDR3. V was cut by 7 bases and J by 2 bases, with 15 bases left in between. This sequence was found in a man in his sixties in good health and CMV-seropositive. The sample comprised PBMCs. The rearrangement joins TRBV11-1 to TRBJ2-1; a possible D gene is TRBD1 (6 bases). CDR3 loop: CASTPGAHTYNEQFF. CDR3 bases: TGTGCCAGCACCCCAGGGGCCCACACCTACAATGAGCAGTTCTTC.